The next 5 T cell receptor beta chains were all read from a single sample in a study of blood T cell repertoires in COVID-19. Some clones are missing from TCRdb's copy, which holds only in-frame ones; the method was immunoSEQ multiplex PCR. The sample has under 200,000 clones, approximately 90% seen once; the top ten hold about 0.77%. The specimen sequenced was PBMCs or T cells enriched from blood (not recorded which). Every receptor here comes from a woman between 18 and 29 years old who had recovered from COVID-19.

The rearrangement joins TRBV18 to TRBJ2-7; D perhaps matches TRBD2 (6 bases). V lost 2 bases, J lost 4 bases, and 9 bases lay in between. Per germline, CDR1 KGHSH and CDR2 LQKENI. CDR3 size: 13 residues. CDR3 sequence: CASSPGREYEQYF. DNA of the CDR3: TGTGCCAGCTCACCAGGCCGGGAGTACGAGCAGTACTTC. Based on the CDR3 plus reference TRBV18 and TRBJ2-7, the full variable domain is NAGVMQNPRHLVRRRGQEARLRCSPMKGHSHVYWYRQLPEEGLKFMVYLQKENIIDESGMPKERFSAEFPKEGPSILRIQQVVRGDSAAYFCASSPGREYEQYFGPGTRLTVT.

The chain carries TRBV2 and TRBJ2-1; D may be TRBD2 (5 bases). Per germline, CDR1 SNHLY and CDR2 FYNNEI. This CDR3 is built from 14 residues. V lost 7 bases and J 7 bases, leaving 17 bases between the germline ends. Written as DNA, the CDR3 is TGTGCCAGCAAGTCCGGGCTCTGGGAGAATGAGCAGTTCTTC. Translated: CASKSGLWENEQFF.

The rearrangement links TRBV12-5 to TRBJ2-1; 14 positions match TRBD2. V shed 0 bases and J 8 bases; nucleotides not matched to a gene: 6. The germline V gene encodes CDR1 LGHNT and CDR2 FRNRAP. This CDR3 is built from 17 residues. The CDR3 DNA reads TGTGCTAGTGGTTTGGTAGTCGGGACTAGCGGGAGCGATGAGCAGTTCTTC. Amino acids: CASGLVVGTSGSDEQFF. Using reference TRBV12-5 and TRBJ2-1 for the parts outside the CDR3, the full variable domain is DARVTQTPRHKVTEMGQEVTMRCQPILGHNTVFWYRQTMMQGLELLAYFRNRAPLDDSGMPKDRFSAEMPDATLATLKIQPSEPRDSAVYFCASGLVVGTSGSDEQFFGPGTRLTVL.

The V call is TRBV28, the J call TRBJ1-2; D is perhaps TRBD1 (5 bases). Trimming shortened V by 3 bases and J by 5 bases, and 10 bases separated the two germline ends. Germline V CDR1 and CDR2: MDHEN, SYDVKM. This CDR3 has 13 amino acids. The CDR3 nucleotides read TGTGCCAGCAGTTTGGTTCAGGGATATGGCTACACCTTC. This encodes CASSLVQGYGYTF.

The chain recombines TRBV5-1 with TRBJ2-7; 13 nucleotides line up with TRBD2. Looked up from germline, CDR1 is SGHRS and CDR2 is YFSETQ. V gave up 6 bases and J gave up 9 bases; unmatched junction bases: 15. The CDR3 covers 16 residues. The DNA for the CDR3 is TGCGCCAGCACCCTTTACGGGGGTGGGACTAGCGGGGTGCAGTACTTC. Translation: CASTLYGGGTSGVQYF.